The 5 T cell receptor beta chains in this list originate from one sample, sequenced in a study of OX40 agonist ivuxolimab in advanced cancers. Profiling relied on immunoSEQ multiplex PCR, and the TCRdb table lists in-frame clones only, not all of them. The repertoire consists of 51,000 or so clones, with 88% occurring once and the leading ten covering 11% to 15%. The starting material was CD4+ or CD8+ T cells sorted from blood, obtained in a trial of the OX40 agonist ivuxolimab. The receptors stem from an adult with an advanced solid tumor such as melanoma, head and neck, liver or kidney cancer.

This sequence joins TRBV5-6 and TRBJ1-4; no firm D call. Germline CDR1 reads SGHDT; CDR2 reads YYEEEE. The germline V and J ends were trimmed by 1 base and 8 bases, with 18 bases remaining between them. The CDR3 sequence is 16 residues long. The CDR3 spells CASSLMSIERLEKLFF. The CDR3, as DNA: TGTGCCAGCAGCTTGATGAGCATAGAGAGGTTAGAAAAACTGTTTTTT.

This sequence joins TRBV5-6 and TRBJ2-1; D is ambiguous. The length of the CDR3 is 15 residues. Germline V gene sequence: CDR1 SGHDT, CDR2 YYEEEE. V lost 5 bases, J lost 0 bases, and 12 bases lay in between. CDR3 in amino acids: CASSDVGNSYNEQFF. The DNA of the CDR3 is TGTGCCAGCAGTGACGTAGGGAACTCCTACAATGAGCAGTTCTTC. The full variable domain, in which reference TRBV5-6 and TRBJ2-1 provide the parts outside the CDR3, is DAGVTQSPTHLIKTRGQQVTLRCSPKSGHDTVSWYQQALGQGPQFIFQYYEEEERQRGNFPDRFSGHQFPNYSSELNVNALLLGDSALYLCASSDVGNSYNEQFFGPGTRLTVL.

V is TRBV7-6 and J is TRBJ2-2, with TRBD1 identical over 7 bases. The V and J ends lost 5 bases and 7 bases, in that order; junction bases with no gene match: 4. Per the germline V gene, CDR1 is SGHVS and CDR2 is FNYEAQ. This CDR3 comprises 13 residues. The CDR3 region has the DNA TGTGCCAGCAGCACAGGGGTTGACGGGGAGCTGTTTTTT. Encoded protein: CASSTGVDGELFF.

The genes are TRBV18 and TRBJ2-1, with TRBD2 identical over 10 bases. CDR3 length: 17 residues. Germline loops: CDR1 KGHSH, CDR2 LQKENI. V was pared by 3 bases and J by 4 bases, with 9 bases of the junction left unmatched. CDR3 loop: CASSPSGSGGGYNEQFF. Here the CDR3 DNA reads TGTGCCAGCTCACCGTCAGGAAGCGGGGGGGGATACAATGAGCAGTTCTTC.

The chain carries TRBV27 and TRBJ2-7; no reliable D call. V was trimmed by 2 bases and J by 4 bases, leaving 9 bases between them. This CDR3 region has 13 residues. CDR1 and CDR2 from the germline V gene are MNHEY and SMNVEV (reference sequence). The CDR3 region is CASSLGAEYEQYF. The CDR3 nucleotides read TGTGCCAGCAGTTTAGGTGCGGAGTACGAGCAGTACTTC.